This record covers a single TCR beta chain. Its cognate antigen has yet to be identified. Base qualities are not recorded, but no much larger clone differs from it by a single base. CDR3 length: 15 amino acids, cysteine to phenylalanine. Only CDR3 DNA remains: 45 bases, in frame from the first base. For CDR1 and CDR2, the germline V gene (reference sequence) lists SEHNR and FQNEAQ. V is shortened by 2 bases, J by 4 bases, and the region joining them spans 11 bases. Patients with a history of autoimmune disease or receiving systemic immunosuppression were excluded from the trial. Peripheral blood for TCR sequencing was collected from all dose cohorts at baseline, on cycle 4 day 1, and on cycle 7 day 1. The samples were taken from a phase I, first-in-human, multicenter, open-label dose-escalation trial of ivuxolimab. Adults with locally advanced or metastatic melanoma, renal cell carcinoma, hepatocellular carcinoma or head and neck squamous cell carcinoma were enrolled in the trial. CD4+ and CD8+ T cells were sorted separately from peripheral blood before TCR sequencing.

This specimen comes from a study of OX40 agonist ivuxolimab in advanced cancers. About the investigation overall: Ivuxolimab was an agonistic, fully human IgG2 monoclonal antibody directed against OX40 (CD134), a costimulatory receptor. Peripheral TCRbeta sequencing was intended to test whether TCR sequence diversity was altered and clonal T-cell expansion was caused by ivuxolimab. The paper describes the monotherapy dose-escalation part (N of about 52 patients) of the phase I trial of ivuxolimab. Prior anti-PD-1, anti-PD-L1 or anti-CTLA-4 therapy was permitted, and checkpoint inhibitors had been received by 30% to 40% of dose-escalation patients. Partial responses were achieved by three dose-escalation patients, of whom one had hepatocellular carcinoma and two had cutaneous melanoma. In the dose-escalation cohort, nearly 85% of patients were male, and the mean age was approximately 60 years with a range of about 20 to 80. Among the approximately 50 dose-escalation patients, roughly 20 had hepatocellular carcinoma, 15 or so melanoma, 9 renal cell carcinoma and 9 head and neck cancer. Intravenous ivuxolimab was administered to patients every 2 weeks at six dose levels: 0.01, 0.1, 0.3, 1.5, 3 and 10 mg/kg. General conclusions and limits of the study: After ivuxolimab, more expanded clones were found on average in CD8+ T cells than in CD4+ T cells. In the 0.1-3.0 mg/kg groups, partial responders had among the lowest normalized peripheral clonal expansion, particularly in CD8+ T cells. Low levels of normalized T-cell clonal expansion were also seen in some patients who did not respond. At doses from 0.1 to 3.0 mg/kg, clonal expansion was seen in both CD4+ and CD8+ blood T cells between baseline and week 6. The antigen specificity of the peripheral T cells that underwent clonal expansion was not determined.

Genomic DNA was isolated from the sorted cells so that the TCRbeta CDR3 region could be sequenced. TCRbeta CDR3 regions were sequenced using the immunoSEQ Assay. Here the immuneACCESS table is served through TCRdb, limited to in-frame sequences with V and J called. Missing clones are a known gap in these copies; in checked studies unresolved V genes cover under half, and the rest lacks a known reason. The sample contains about 36,000 clones, around 77% of them found a single time. The ten largest clones add up to about 20% of the sample. Source: CD4+ or CD8+ T cells sorted from blood, taken in a trial of the OX40 agonist ivuxolimab. The sequence was collected from an adult with an advanced solid tumor such as melanoma, head and neck, liver or kidney cancer. The chain is encoded by TRBV7-9 joined to TRBJ1-4; no D gene can be assigned with confidence. The DNA sequence reads TGTGCCAGCAGCTTATCGAAAGAGTATAATGAAAAACTGTTTTTT. This sequence encodes CASSLSKEYNEKLFF.